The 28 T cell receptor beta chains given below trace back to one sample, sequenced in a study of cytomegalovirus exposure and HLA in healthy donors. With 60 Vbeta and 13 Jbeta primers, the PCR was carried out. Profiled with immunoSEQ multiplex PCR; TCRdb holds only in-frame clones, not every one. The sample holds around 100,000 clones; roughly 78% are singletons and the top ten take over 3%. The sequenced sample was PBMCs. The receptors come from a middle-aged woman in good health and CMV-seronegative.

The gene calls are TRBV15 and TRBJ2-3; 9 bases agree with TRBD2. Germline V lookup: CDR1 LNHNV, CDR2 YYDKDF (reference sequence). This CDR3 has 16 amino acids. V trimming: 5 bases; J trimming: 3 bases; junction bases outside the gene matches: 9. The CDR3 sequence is CATSQNLAGATDTQYF. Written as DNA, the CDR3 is TGTGCCACCAGCCAAAATTTAGCGGGAGCAACAGATACGCAGTATTTT.

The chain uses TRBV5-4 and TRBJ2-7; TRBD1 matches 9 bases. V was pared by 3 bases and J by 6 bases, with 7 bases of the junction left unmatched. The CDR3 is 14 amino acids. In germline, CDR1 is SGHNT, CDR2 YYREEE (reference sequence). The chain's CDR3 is CASSSGTGNSEQYF. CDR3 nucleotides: TGTGCCAGCAGCTCCGGGACAGGGAACTCCGAGCAGTACTTC.

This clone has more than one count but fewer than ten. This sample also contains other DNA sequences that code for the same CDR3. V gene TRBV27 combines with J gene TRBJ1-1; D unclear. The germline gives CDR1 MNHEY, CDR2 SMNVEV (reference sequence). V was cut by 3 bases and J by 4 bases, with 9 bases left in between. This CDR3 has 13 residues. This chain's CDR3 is CASSFGRGTEAFF. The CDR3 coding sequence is TGTGCCAGCAGTTTTGGACGGGGCACTGAAGCTTTCTTT.

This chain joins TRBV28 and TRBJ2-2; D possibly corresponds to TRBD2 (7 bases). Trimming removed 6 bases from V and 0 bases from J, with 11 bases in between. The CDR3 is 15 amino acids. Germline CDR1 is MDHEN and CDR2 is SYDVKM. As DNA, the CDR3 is TGTGCCAGCAGGGTCGGGGGGCCGAACACCGGGGAGCTGTTTTTT. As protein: CASRVGGPNTGELFF.

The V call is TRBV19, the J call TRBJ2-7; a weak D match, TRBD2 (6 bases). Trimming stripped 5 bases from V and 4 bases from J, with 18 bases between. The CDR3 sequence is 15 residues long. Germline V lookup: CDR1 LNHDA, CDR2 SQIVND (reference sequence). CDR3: CASSPRVSGNYEQYF. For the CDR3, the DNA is TGTGCCAGTAGTCCCCGTGTTAGCGGAAATTACGAGCAGTACTTC.

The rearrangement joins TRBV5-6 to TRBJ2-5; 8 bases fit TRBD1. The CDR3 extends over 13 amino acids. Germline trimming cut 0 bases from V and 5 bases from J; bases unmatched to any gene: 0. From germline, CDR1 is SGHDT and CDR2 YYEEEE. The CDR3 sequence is CASSLDRGETQYF. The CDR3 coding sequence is TGTGCCAGCAGCTTGGACAGGGGGGAGACCCAGTACTTC.

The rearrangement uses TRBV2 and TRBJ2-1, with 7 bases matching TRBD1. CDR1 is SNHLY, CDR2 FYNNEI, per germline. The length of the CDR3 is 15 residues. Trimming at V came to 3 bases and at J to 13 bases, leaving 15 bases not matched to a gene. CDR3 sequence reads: CASSEDTGAVTPQFF. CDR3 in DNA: TGTGCCAGCAGTGAGGATACAGGGGCGGTTACGCCCCAGTTCTTC.

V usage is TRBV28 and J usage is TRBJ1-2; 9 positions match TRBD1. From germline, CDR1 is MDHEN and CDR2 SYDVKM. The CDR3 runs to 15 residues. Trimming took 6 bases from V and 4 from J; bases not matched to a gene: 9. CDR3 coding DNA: TGTGCCAGCAGCTCCGGACAGGGGAAGCCCTATGGCTACACCTTC. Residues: CASSSGQGKPYGYTF.

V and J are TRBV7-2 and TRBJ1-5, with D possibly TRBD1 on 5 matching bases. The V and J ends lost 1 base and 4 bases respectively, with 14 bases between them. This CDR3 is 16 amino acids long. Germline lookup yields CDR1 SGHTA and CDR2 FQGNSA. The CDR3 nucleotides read TGTGCCAGCAGCTTAGAAAGCCCAGGGTGGAATCAGCCCCAGCATTTT. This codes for CASSLESPGWNQPQHF.

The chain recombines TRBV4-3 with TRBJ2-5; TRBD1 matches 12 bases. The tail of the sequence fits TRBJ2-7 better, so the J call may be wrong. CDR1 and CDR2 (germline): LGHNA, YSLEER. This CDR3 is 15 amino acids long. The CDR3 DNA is TGCGCCAGCAGCCCCGGGACAGGGGGCTCGCGCGAGCAGTACTTC. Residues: CASSPGTGGSREQYF.

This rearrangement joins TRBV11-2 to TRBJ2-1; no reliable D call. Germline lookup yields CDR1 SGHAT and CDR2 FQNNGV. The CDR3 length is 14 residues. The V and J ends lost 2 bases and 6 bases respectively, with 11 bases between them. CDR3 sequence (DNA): TGTGCCAGCAGCTTAACCTTCCCAGGCAATGAGCAGTTCTTC. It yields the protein CASSLTFPGNEQFF.

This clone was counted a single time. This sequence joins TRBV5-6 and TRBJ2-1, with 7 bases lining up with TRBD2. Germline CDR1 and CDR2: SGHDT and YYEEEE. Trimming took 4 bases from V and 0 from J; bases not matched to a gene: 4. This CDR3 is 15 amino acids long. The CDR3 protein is CASSPRESSYNEQFF. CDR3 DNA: TGTGCCAGCAGCCCGCGGGAGAGCTCCTACAATGAGCAGTTCTTC.

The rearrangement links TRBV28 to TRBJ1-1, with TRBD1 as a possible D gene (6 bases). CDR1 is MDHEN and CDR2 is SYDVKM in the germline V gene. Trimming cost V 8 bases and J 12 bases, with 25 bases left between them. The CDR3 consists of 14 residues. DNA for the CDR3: TGTGCCAGCGGGTCCTCTGCTGGCGGGGGCAGAACTTTCTTT. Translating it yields CASGSSAGGGRTFF.

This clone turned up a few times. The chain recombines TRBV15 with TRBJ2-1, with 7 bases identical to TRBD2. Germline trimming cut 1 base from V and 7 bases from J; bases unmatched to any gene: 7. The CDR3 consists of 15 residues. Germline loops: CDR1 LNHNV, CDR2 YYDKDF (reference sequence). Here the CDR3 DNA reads TGTGCCACCAGCAGAGGTGGGGGGGACGGGAATGAGCAGTTCTTC. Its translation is CATSRGGGDGNEQFF.

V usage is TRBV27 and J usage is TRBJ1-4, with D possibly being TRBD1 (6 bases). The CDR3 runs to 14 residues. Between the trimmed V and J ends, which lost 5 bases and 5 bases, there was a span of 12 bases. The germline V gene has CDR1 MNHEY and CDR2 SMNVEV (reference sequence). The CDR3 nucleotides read TGTGCCAGCAGTGACAGGTTTACCAATGAAAAACTGTTTTTT. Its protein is CASSDRFTNEKLFF. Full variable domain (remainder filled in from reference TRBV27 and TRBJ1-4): EAQVTQNPRYLITVTGKKLTVTCSQNMNHEYMSWYRQDPGLGLRQIYYSMNVEVTDKGDVPEGYKVSRKEKRNFPLILESPSPNQTSLYFCASSDRFTNEKLFFGSGTQLSVL.

In DNA form, the CDR3 reads TGCGCCACCAACCCGACAGAAGCTTTCTTT. It encodes CATNPTEAFF. The chain carries TRBV23-1 and TRBJ1-1; D gene ambiguous. TRBV23-1 is an ORF; its function is uncertain. V shed 10 bases and J shed 8 bases, with 11 bases lying between them. The CDR3 consists of 10 residues.

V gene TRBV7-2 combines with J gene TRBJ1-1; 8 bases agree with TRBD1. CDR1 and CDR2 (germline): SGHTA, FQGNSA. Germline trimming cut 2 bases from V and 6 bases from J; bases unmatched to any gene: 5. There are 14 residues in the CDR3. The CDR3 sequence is CASSLLQTGAEAFF. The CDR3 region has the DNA TGTGCCAGCAGCTTACTACAGACAGGGGCTGAAGCTTTCTTT.

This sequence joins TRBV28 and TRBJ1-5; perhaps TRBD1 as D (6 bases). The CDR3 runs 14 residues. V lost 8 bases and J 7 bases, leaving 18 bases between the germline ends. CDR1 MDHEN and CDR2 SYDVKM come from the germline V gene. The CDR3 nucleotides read TGTGCCAGCTACCAGGACAGAGAGGCCCAGCCCCAGCATTTT. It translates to CASYQDREAQPQHF.

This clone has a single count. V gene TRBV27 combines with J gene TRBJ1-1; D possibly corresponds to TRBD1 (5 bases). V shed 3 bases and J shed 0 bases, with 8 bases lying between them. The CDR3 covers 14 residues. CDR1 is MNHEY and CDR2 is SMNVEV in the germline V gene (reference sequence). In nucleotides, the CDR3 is TGTGCCAGCAGTTTGGAGGGGCTGAACACTGAAGCTTTCTTT. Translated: CASSLEGLNTEAFF.

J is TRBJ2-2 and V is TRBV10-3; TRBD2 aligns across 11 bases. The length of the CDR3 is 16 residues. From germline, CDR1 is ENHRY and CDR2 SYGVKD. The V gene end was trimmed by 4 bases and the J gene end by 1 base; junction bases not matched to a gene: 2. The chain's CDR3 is CAISVAGGRNTGELFF. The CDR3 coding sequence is TGTGCCATCAGTGTAGCGGGAGGGCGGAACACCGGGGAGCTGTTTTTT.

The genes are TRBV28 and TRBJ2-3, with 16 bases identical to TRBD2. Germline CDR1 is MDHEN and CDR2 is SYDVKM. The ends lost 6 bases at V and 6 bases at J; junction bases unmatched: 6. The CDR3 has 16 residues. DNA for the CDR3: TGTGCCAGCAGCGAGGGACTAGCGGGGGGGCAGGATACGCAGTATTTT. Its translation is CASSEGLAGGQDTQYF.

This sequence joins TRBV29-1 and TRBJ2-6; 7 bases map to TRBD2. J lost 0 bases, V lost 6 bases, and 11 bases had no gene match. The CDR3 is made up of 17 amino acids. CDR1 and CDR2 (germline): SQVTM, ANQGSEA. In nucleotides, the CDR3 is TGCAGCGTCATGGGGGGGGGAGGTCCCTCTGGGGCCAACGTCCTGACTTTC. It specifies CSVMGGGGPSGANVLTF. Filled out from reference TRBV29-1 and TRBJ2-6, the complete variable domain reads SAVISQKPSRDICQRGTSLTIQCQVDSQVTMMFWYRQQPGQSLTLIATANQGSEATYESGFVIDKFPISRPNLTFSTLTVSNMSPEDSSIYLCSVMGGGGPSGANVLTFGAGSRLTVL.

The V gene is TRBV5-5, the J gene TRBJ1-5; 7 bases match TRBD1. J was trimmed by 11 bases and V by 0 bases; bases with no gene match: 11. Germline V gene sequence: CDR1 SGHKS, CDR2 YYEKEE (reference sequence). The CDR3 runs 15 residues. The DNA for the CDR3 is TGTGCCAGCAGCTTGGAGAGGACAGGCTTATCGACCCAGCATTTT. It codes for CASSLERTGLSTQHF.

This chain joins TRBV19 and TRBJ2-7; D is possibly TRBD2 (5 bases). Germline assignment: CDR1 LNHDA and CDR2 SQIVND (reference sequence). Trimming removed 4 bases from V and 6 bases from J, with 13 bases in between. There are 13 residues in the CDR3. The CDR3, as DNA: TGTGCCAGTAGTACCCGCGGAGGCCTCGAGCAGTACTTC. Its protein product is CASSTRGGLEQYF.

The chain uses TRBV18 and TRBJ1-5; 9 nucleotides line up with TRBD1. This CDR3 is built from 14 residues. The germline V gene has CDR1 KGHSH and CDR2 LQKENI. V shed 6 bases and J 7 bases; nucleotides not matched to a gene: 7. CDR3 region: CASSSGQGRQPQHF. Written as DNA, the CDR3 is TGTGCCAGCTCTTCGGGACAGGGACGCCAGCCCCAGCATTTT.

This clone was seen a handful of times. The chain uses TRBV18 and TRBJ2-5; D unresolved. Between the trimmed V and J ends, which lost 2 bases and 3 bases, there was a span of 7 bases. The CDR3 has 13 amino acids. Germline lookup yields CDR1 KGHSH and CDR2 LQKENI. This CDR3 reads CASSPGQEETQYF. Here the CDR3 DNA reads TGTGCCAGCTCACCAGGGCAGGAAGAGACCCAGTACTTC.

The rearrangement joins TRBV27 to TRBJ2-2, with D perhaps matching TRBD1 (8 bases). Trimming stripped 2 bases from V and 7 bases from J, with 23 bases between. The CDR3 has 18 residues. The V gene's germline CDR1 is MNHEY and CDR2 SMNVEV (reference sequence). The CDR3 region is CASSLLSERDRFHGELFF. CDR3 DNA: TGTGCCAGCAGTTTACTCTCGGAGCGGGACAGGTTTCACGGGGAGCTGTTTTTT.

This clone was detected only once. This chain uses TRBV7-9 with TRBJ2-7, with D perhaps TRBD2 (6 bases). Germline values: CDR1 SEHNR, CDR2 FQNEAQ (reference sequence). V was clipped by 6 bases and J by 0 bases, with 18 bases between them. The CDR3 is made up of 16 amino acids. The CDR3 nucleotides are TGTGCCAGCAGTTCATCCCGACTAGGAAACTCCTACGAGCAGTACTTC. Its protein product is CASSSSRLGNSYEQYF.